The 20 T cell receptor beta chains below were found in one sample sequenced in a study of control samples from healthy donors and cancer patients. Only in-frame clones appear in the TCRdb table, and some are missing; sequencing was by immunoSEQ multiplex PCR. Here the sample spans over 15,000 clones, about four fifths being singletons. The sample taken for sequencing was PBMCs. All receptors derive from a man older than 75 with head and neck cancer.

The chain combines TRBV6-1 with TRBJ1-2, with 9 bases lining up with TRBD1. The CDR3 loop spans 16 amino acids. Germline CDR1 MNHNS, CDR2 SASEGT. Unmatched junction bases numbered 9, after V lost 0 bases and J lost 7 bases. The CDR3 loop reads CASSEALGQGLVGYTF. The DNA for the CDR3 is TGTGCCAGCAGTGAAGCGCTTGGACAGGGGTTGGTTGGCTACACCTTC.

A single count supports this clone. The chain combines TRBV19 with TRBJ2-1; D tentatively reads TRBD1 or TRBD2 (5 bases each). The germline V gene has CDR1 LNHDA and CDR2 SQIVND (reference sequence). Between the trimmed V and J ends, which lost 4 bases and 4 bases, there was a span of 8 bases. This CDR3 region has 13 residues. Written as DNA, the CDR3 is TGTGCCAGTAGTAGGGACCGTTACAATGAGCAGTTCTTC. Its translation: CASSRDRYNEQFF.

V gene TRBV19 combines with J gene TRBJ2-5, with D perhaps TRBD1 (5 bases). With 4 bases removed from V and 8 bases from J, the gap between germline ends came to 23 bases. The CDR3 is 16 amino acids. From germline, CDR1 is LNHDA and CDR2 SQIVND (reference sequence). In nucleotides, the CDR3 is TGTGCCAGTAGTAAGGGGCTCTACAGTTATGCAGGTACCCAGTACTTC. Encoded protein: CASSKGLYSYAGTQYF.

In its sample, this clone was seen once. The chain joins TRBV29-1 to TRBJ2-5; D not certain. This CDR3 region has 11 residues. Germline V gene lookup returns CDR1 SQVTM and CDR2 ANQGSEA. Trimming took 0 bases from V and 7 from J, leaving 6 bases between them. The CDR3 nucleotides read TGCAGCGTTGAAGATAACCTGACCCAGTACTTC. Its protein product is CSVEDNLTQYF. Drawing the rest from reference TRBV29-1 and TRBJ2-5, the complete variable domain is SAVISQKPSRDICQRGTSLTIQCQVDSQVTMMFWYRQQPGQSLTLIATANQGSEATYESGFVIDKFPISRPNLTFSTLTVSNMSPEDSSIYLCSVEDNLTQYFGPGTRLLVL.

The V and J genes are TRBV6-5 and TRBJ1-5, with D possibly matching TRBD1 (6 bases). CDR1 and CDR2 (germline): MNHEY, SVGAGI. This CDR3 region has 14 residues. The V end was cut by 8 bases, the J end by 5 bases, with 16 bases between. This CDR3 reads CASGAGTPYQPQHF. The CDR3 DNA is TGTGCCAGCGGGGCCGGGACACCCTATCAGCCCCAGCATTTT.

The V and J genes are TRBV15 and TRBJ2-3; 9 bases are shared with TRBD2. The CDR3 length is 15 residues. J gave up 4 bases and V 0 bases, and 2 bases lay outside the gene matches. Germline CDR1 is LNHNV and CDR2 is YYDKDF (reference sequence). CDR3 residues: CATSREASGADTQYF. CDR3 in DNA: TGTGCCACCAGCAGAGAGGCTAGCGGGGCAGATACGCAGTATTTT.

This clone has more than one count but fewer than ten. CDR3 protein: CASSAGTGSNQPQHF. CDR3 sequence (DNA): TGTGCCAGCAGCGCCGGGACAGGCAGCAATCAGCCCCAGCATTTT. The chain links TRBV7-9 to TRBJ1-5; 8 nucleotides match TRBD1. The CDR3 contains 15 residues. Per the germline V gene, CDR1 is SEHNR and CDR2 is FQNEAQ (reference sequence). V lost 5 bases to trimming and J lost 1 base; unmatched junction nucleotides: 4.

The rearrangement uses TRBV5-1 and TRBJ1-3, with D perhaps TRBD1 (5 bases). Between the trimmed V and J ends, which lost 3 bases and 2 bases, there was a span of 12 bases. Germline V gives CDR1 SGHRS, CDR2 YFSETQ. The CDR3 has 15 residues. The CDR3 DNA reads TGCGCCAGCAGCTCAGCGTGGGGGGCTGGAAACACCATATATTTT. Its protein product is CASSSAWGAGNTIYF.

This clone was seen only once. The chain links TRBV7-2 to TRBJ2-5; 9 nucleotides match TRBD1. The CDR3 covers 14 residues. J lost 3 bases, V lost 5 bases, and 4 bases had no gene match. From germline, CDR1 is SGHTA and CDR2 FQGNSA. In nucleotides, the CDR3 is TGTGCCAGCAGCAAGGGACAGGGAGAAGAGACCCAGTACTTC. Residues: CASSKGQGEETQYF. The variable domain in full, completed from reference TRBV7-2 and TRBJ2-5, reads GAGVSQSPSNKVTEKGKDVELRCDPISGHTALYWYRQSLGQGLEFLIYFQGNSAPDKSGLPSDRFSAERTGGSVSTLTIQRTQQEDSAVYLCASSKGQGEETQYFGPGTRLLVL.

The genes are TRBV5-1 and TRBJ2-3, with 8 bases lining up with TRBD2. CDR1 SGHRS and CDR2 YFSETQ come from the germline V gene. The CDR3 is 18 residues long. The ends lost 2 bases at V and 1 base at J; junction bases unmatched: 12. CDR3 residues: CASSFSMVTSGGTDTQYF. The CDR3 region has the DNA TGCGCCAGCAGCTTCTCAATGGTTACTAGCGGAGGCACAGATACGCAGTATTTT.

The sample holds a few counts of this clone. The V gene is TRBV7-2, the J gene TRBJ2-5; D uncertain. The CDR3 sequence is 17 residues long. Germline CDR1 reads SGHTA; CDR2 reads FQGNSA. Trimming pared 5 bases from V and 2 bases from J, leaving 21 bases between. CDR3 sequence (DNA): TGTGCCAGCAGCCCCCCTTTTGTGCGTGTGGGACAAGAGACCCAGTACTTC. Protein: CASSPPFVRVGQETQYF.

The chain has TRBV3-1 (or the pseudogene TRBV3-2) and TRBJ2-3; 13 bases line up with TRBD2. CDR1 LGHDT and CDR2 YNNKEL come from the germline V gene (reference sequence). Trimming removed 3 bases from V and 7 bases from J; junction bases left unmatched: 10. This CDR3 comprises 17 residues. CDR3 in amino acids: CASSQFRTSGGRYTQYF. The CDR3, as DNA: TGTGCCAGCAGCCAGTTCCGGACTAGCGGGGGTCGGTATACGCAGTATTTT.

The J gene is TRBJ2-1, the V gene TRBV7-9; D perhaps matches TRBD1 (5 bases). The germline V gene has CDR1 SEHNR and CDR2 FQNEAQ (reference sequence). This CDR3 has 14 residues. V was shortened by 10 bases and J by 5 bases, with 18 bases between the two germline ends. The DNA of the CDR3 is TGTGCCATCCCTTCCTTGGACACAAACAATGAGCAGTTCTTC. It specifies CAIPSLDTNNEQFF.

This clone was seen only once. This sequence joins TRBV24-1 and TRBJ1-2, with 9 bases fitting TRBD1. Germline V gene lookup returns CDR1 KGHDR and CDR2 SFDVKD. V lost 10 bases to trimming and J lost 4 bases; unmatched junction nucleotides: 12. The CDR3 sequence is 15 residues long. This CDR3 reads CATHLYRGHGYGYTF. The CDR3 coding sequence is TGTGCCACGCACCTTTACAGGGGGCACGGCTATGGCTACACCTTC.

The CDR3 loop reads CASSSNGRAAGELFF. Here the CDR3 DNA reads TGCGCCAGCAGCTCGAACGGACGGGCCGCCGGGGAGCTGTTTTTT. The V call is TRBV5-1, the J call TRBJ2-2; D remains ambiguous. CDR3 length: 15 amino acids. Germline V lookup: CDR1 SGHRS, CDR2 YFSETQ. V shed 3 bases and J shed 6 bases, with 15 bases lying between them.

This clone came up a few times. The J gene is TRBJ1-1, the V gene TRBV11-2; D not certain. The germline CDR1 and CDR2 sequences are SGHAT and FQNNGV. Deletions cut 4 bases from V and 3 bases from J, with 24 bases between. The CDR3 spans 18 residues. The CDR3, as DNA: TGTGCCAGCAGCTCTCCCCAGGCCCTAGTAGGCTTTGACACTGAAGCTTTCTTT. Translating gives CASSSPQALVGFDTEAFF.

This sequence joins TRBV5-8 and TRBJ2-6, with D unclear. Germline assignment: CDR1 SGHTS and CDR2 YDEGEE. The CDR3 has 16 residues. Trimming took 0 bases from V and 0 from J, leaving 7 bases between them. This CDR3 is CASSLGLTSGANVLTF. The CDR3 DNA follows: TGTGCCAGCAGCTTGGGACTGACCTCTGGGGCCAACGTCCTGACTTTC.

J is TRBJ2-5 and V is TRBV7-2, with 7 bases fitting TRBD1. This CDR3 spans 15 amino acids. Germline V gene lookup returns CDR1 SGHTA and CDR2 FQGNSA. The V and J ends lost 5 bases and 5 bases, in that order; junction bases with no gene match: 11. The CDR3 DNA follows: TGTGCCAGCAGCCGGACAGGCTACAAAGGGGAGACCCAGTACTTC. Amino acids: CASSRTGYKGETQYF.

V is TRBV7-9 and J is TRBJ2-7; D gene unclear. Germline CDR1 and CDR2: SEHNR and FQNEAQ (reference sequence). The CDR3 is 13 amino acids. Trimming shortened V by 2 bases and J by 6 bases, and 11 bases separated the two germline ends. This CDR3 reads CASSLSVGIEQYF. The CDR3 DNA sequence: TGTGCCAGCAGCTTAAGTGTTGGGATCGAGCAGTACTTC.

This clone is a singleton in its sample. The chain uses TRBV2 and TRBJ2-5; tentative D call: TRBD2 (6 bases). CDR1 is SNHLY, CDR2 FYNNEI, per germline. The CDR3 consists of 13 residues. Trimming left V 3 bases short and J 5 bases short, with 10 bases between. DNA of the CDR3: TGTGCCAGCAGTGATGGGGGGTGGGAGACCCAGTACTTC. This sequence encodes CASSDGGWETQYF.